This T cell receptor beta chain was obtained from a study of blood T cell repertoires in COVID-19. Across the whole study: Samples came from the United States, Italy and Spain, spanning acute and convalescent COVID-19. The cDNA or gDNA used as material had been derived from T cells, B-cell-depleted T cells, or PBMCs.

Method: immunoSEQ multiplex PCR; TCRdb's copy keeps in-frame clones and lacks some. The sample shows some 220,000 clones, 65% to 85% of them seen only once. A few counts support this clone. The specimen was peripheral blood. This clonotype was sampled from a human donor in a cohort sampled during active COVID-19.

The CDR3 sequence is CASSLGQGAGNTIYF. The CDR3, as DNA: TGTGCCAGCAGCTTGGGGCAGGGGGCTGGAAACACCATATATTTT. This sequence joins TRBV7-2 and TRBJ1-3, with 7 bases matching TRBD1. V lost 3 bases to trimming and J lost 2 bases; unmatched junction nucleotides: 4. The germline V gene encodes CDR1 SGHTA and CDR2 FQGNSA. The CDR3 contains 15 residues.